This is a list of T cell receptor beta chains from one sample in a study of technical replicates of blood from several donors. Clones were read by immunoSEQ multiplex PCR, and TCRdb kept only the in-frame ones, dropping some. The table has tens of thousands of clones, 85% to 95% seen once. Material for sequencing was PBMCs. Every receptor here comes from a human donor in good health. Some clones in this sample may be carry-over from other donors' samples. Both conserved end residues are part of each CDR3. Fields, in order: clone size, D gene, J gene, V gene, CDR3 DNA, CDR3 protein. A D gene is named only where the DNA matches it firmly. A clone size is listed for some rows: how often the clone was seen (once, few, many), or a class if it is expanded.

abundance: once; d_gene: NA; j_gene: TRBJ1-2; v_gene: TRBV4-2; CDR3nt: TGTGCCAGCAGTCAAGGTCGGGGCTATGGCTACACCTTC; CDR3aa: CASSQGRGYGYTF
abundance: NA; d_gene: NA; j_gene: TRBJ2-5; v_gene: TRBV6-1; CDR3nt: TGTGCCAGCACCTTTGGGGGGACTCAGGACTTC; CDR3aa: CASTFGGTQDF
abundance: NA; d_gene: NA; j_gene: TRBJ1-3; v_gene: TRBV4-3; CDR3nt: TGCGCCAGCAGCCAAGATCCGGGGGGCTCTGGAAACACCATATATTTT; CDR3aa: CASSQDPGGSGNTIYF
abundance: NA; d_gene: NA; j_gene: TRBJ2-1; v_gene: TRBV6-5; CDR3nt: TGTGCCAGCAGTTATAGGGGGACCGAAAATGAGCAGTTCTTC; CDR3aa: CASSYRGTENEQFF
abundance: NA; d_gene: NA; j_gene: TRBJ2-3; v_gene: TRBV7-9; CDR3nt: TGTGCCAGCAGCTTAATAGGGGTCGGAGATACGCAGTATTTT; CDR3aa: CASSLIGVGDTQYF
abundance: NA; d_gene: NA; j_gene: TRBJ1-4; v_gene: TRBV29-1; CDR3nt: TGCAGCGCCCTGCCCGGGACATTTGGAGAAAAACTGTTTTTT; CDR3aa: CSALPGTFGEKLFF
abundance: once; d_gene: NA; j_gene: TRBJ2-3; v_gene: TRBV5-1; CDR3nt: TGCGCCAGCAGCCGCGGACAGACAGATACGCAGTATTTT; CDR3aa: CASSRGQTDTQYF
abundance: NA; d_gene: NA; j_gene: TRBJ1-6; v_gene: TRBV5-1; CDR3nt: TGCGCCAGCAGGATGGACAGCTCCTATAATTCACCCCTCCACTTT; CDR3aa: CASRMDSSYNSPLHF
abundance: NA; d_gene: NA; j_gene: TRBJ1-1; v_gene: TRBV11-3; CDR3nt: TGTGCCAGCGCGGGGGCCGAGAACACTGAAGCTTTCTTT; CDR3aa: CASAGAENTEAFF
abundance: NA; d_gene: NA; j_gene: TRBJ1-2; v_gene: TRBV6-1; CDR3nt: TGTGCCAGCAGTGTCGGACACAGGGACTATGGCTACACCTTC; CDR3aa: CASSVGHRDYGYTF
abundance: NA; d_gene: NA; j_gene: TRBJ1-6; v_gene: TRBV15; CDR3nt: TGTGCCACCAGCAGAGATACAGGGTTAGATTCACCCCTCCACTTT; CDR3aa: CATSRDTGLDSPLHF
abundance: NA; d_gene: TRBD1; j_gene: TRBJ1-2; v_gene: TRBV19; CDR3nt: TGTGCCAGTAGGGAGGGACAGACAGACACTAACTATGGCTACACCTTC; CDR3aa: CASREGQTDTNYGYTF
abundance: NA; d_gene: NA; j_gene: TRBJ2-7; v_gene: TRBV19; CDR3nt: TGTGCCAGTAGCGCCCCCGGACTTACCTACGAGCAGTACTTC; CDR3aa: CASSAPGLTYEQYF
abundance: NA; d_gene: NA; j_gene: TRBJ2-5; v_gene: TRBV7-9; CDR3nt: TGTGCCAGCAGCCGTGGGGTCGAGACAGCAGCCCAAGAGACCCAGTACTTC; CDR3aa: CASSRGVETAAQETQYF
abundance: NA; d_gene: NA; j_gene: TRBJ1-4; v_gene: TRBV16; CDR3nt: TGTGCCAGCAGCCAATTGTCAAGGGGTTATGAAAAACTGTTTTTT; CDR3aa: CASSQLSRGYEKLFF
abundance: NA; d_gene: NA; j_gene: TRBJ2-2; v_gene: TRBV19; CDR3nt: TGTGCCAGTAGTATCTCGGGGGTGCTCGGGGAGCTGTTTTTT; CDR3aa: CASSISGVLGELFF
abundance: NA; d_gene: TRBD2; j_gene: TRBJ2-7; v_gene: TRBV14; CDR3nt: TGTGCCAGCAGCCAAGATCAACTAGCGGAGACCTACGAGCAGTACTTC; CDR3aa: CASSQDQLAETYEQYF
abundance: NA; d_gene: NA; j_gene: TRBJ1-1; v_gene: TRBV2; CDR3nt: TGTGCCAGCAGCCCCATGACTGAAGCTTTCTTT; CDR3aa: CASSPMTEAFF
abundance: NA; d_gene: TRBD2; j_gene: TRBJ2-7; v_gene: TRBV7-9; CDR3nt: TGTGCCAGCAGCAAGAGCGGGAGTGTCCACGAGCAGTACTTC; CDR3aa: CASSKSGSVHEQYF
abundance: once; d_gene: NA; j_gene: TRBJ1-6; v_gene: TRBV5-6; CDR3nt: TGTGCCAGCAGCTTGTGGGTCAGGGAAGGTTCACCCCTCCACTTT; CDR3aa: CASSLWVREGSPLHF
abundance: NA; d_gene: TRBD1; j_gene: TRBJ1-4; v_gene: TRBV18; CDR3nt: TGTGCCAGCTCACCGCGACAGGGGGCCGGTGAAAAACTGTTTTTT; CDR3aa: CASSPRQGAGEKLFF
abundance: NA; d_gene: TRBD1; j_gene: TRBJ1-1; v_gene: TRBV27; CDR3nt: TGTGCCAGCAGGGGACAGGGGTTTGAAGCTTTCTTT; CDR3aa: CASRGQGFEAFF
abundance: once; d_gene: NA; j_gene: TRBJ2-1; v_gene: TRBV7-3; CDR3nt: TGTGCCAGCAGCCAACGCCGGGGGAGCTACAATGAGCAGTTCTTC; CDR3aa: CASSQRRGSYNEQFF
abundance: NA; d_gene: TRBD1; j_gene: TRBJ2-7; v_gene: TRBV7-3; CDR3nt: TGTGCCAGCAGCTTAGGAGGACAGGGGGCGCACGAGCAGTACTTC; CDR3aa: CASSLGGQGAHEQYF
abundance: NA; d_gene: TRBD1; j_gene: TRBJ1-6; v_gene: TRBV2; CDR3nt: TGTGCCAGCAGTGAAGCACAGGGGTCGGTTTCACCCCTCCACTTT; CDR3aa: CASSEAQGSVSPLHF
abundance: NA; d_gene: NA; j_gene: TRBJ2-1; v_gene: TRBV16; CDR3nt: TGTGCCAGCAGCCAATCGAGGCAAGACGTTGAGCAGTTCTTC; CDR3aa: CASSQSRQDVEQFF
abundance: NA; d_gene: NA; j_gene: TRBJ2-2; v_gene: TRBV29-1; CDR3nt: TGCAGCGCCGACAACGCCGGGGAGCTGTTTTTT; CDR3aa: CSADNAGELFF
abundance: NA; d_gene: TRBD1; j_gene: TRBJ2-7; v_gene: TRBV7-8; CDR3nt: TGTGCCAGCAGCTCCGGGACAGGGAGGTACGAGCAGTACTTC; CDR3aa: CASSSGTGRYEQYF
abundance: NA; d_gene: NA; j_gene: TRBJ1-2; v_gene: TRBV20-1; CDR3nt: TGCAGCCGACAGGACGACTATGGCTACACCTTC; CDR3aa: CSRQDDYGYTF
abundance: once; d_gene: TRBD2; j_gene: TRBJ2-7; v_gene: TRBV11-2; CDR3nt: TGTGCCAGCAGCTCGGCGGCGGGGGCCTACGAGCAGTACTTC; CDR3aa: CASSSAAGAYEQYF
abundance: NA; d_gene: TRBD1; j_gene: TRBJ1-2; v_gene: TRBV7-8; CDR3nt: TGTGCCAGCAGCCCTCGGAGGGGGCTTTCCCAACCTGGCTACACCTTC; CDR3aa: CASSPRRGLSQPGYTF
abundance: NA; d_gene: NA; j_gene: TRBJ2-3; v_gene: TRBV27; CDR3nt: TGTGCCAGCAGCCTAACCTCGGGACTAGATACGCAGTATTTT; CDR3aa: CASSLTSGLDTQYF
abundance: once; d_gene: TRBD1; j_gene: TRBJ2-1; v_gene: TRBV7-3; CDR3nt: TGTGCCAGCAGCCACGACAGGGGAGACTACAATGAGCAGTTCTTC; CDR3aa: CASSHDRGDYNEQFF
abundance: NA; d_gene: TRBD1; j_gene: TRBJ1-1; v_gene: TRBV4-1; CDR3nt: TGCGCCAGCAGCCAAGCACCGGGACAGGGGGCGAACACTGAAGCTTTCTTT; CDR3aa: CASSQAPGQGANTEAFF
abundance: NA; d_gene: TRBD1; j_gene: TRBJ1-5; v_gene: TRBV15; CDR3nt: TGTGCCACCAGCAGAGATACAGGGGTCCTCAATCAGCCCCAGCATTTT; CDR3aa: CATSRDTGVLNQPQHF
abundance: NA; d_gene: TRBD2; j_gene: TRBJ2-7; v_gene: TRBV5-6; CDR3nt: TGTGCCAGCACCCTCCAACTAGCGGTATACGAGCAGTACTTC; CDR3aa: CASTLQLAVYEQYF
abundance: NA; d_gene: TRBD2; j_gene: TRBJ2-5; v_gene: TRBV12-5; CDR3nt: TGTGCTAGTGGTTTACACCTCGGGGGACTAGCGGGAGTCCACCAAGAGACCCAGTACTTC; CDR3aa: CASGLHLGGLAGVHQETQYF
abundance: NA; d_gene: TRBD2; j_gene: TRBJ2-5; v_gene: TRBV5-4; CDR3nt: TGTGCCAGCAGCAGGGGCGGGAGCCAAGAGACCCAGTACTTC; CDR3aa: CASSRGGSQETQYF
abundance: NA; d_gene: NA; j_gene: TRBJ1-6; v_gene: TRBV2; CDR3nt: TGTGCCAGCACTTCCTATAATTCACCCCTCCACTTT; CDR3aa: CASTSYNSPLHF
abundance: NA; d_gene: NA; j_gene: TRBJ1-3; v_gene: TRBV30; CDR3nt: TGTGCCTGGGGGTCGACTGACTCTGGAAACACCATATATTTT; CDR3aa: CAWGSTDSGNTIYF
abundance: NA; d_gene: TRBD2; j_gene: TRBJ2-7; v_gene: TRBV11-1; CDR3nt: TGTGCCAGCAGCTTAGACTTCGGGGGAGGGGACGAGCAGTACTTC; CDR3aa: CASSLDFGGGDEQYF
abundance: once; d_gene: NA; j_gene: TRBJ1-2; v_gene: TRBV29-1; CDR3nt: TGCAGCGTTGTTGGAGGATTGAGCTATGGCTACACCTTC; CDR3aa: CSVVGGLSYGYTF
abundance: NA; d_gene: NA; j_gene: TRBJ1-1; v_gene: TRBV11-2; CDR3nt: TGTGCCAGCAGTCGAACTCAGAACACTGAAGCTTTCTTT; CDR3aa: CASSRTQNTEAFF
abundance: NA; d_gene: NA; j_gene: TRBJ1-1; v_gene: TRBV18; CDR3nt: TGTGCCAGCTCACCCGGGAGGGGGAAGGGGAACACTGAAGCTTTCTTT; CDR3aa: CASSPGRGKGNTEAFF
abundance: NA; d_gene: NA; j_gene: TRBJ2-2; v_gene: TRBV5-1; CDR3nt: TGCGCCAGCAGAGAGGGGGGGCCCGCCGGGGAGCTGTTTTTT; CDR3aa: CASREGGPAGELFF
abundance: NA; d_gene: NA; j_gene: TRBJ1-1; v_gene: TRBV5-6; CDR3nt: TGTGCCAGCGGCCCCAGGGCCACTGAAGCTTTCTTT; CDR3aa: CASGPRATEAFF
abundance: NA; d_gene: TRBD2; j_gene: TRBJ2-5; v_gene: TRBV6-5; CDR3nt: TGTGCCAGCAGTTATTTAACTAGCGGGGAAGAGACCCAGTACTTC; CDR3aa: CASSYLTSGEETQYF
abundance: NA; d_gene: NA; j_gene: TRBJ2-1; v_gene: TRBV7-2; CDR3nt: TGTGCCAGCAGCTTCGGGCAGGGGTACAATGAGCAGTTCTTC; CDR3aa: CASSFGQGYNEQFF
abundance: NA; d_gene: TRBD1; j_gene: TRBJ2-7; v_gene: TRBV5-1; CDR3nt: TGCGCCAGCAGCTTGGATGGGACAGATTACGAGCAGTACTTC; CDR3aa: CASSLDGTDYEQYF
abundance: NA; d_gene: TRBD2; j_gene: TRBJ2-3; v_gene: TRBV9; CDR3nt: TGTGCCAGCAGCGTAGACACCGGACTAGCGGGTAGCACAGATACGCAGTATTTT; CDR3aa: CASSVDTGLAGSTDTQYF
abundance: NA; d_gene: TRBD1; j_gene: TRBJ2-5; v_gene: TRBV5-1; CDR3nt: TGCGCCAGCAGCTGGCTGACAGGGGCCTTCGGAGAGACCCAGTACTTC; CDR3aa: CASSWLTGAFGETQYF
abundance: NA; d_gene: TRBD2; j_gene: TRBJ2-3; v_gene: TRBV4-2; CDR3nt: TGTGCCAGCAGCCAAGATAAGGCTAGCGGTCCAGATACGCAGTATTTT; CDR3aa: CASSQDKASGPDTQYF
abundance: NA; d_gene: NA; j_gene: TRBJ2-6; v_gene: TRBV7-2; CDR3nt: TGTGCCAGCAGCTCCTGGGGGGCTGGGGCCAACGTCCTGACTTTC; CDR3aa: CASSSWGAGANVLTF
abundance: NA; d_gene: NA; j_gene: TRBJ2-5; v_gene: TRBV5-3; CDR3nt: TGTGCCAGAAGCTCCCGCGTTGGCGGAGGCGGGGAGACCCAGTACTTC; CDR3aa: CARSSRVGGGGETQYF
abundance: NA; d_gene: NA; j_gene: TRBJ1-6; v_gene: TRBV28; CDR3nt: TGTGCCAGCAGTTTACTGGCAGGGGATAATTCACCCCTCCACTTT; CDR3aa: CASSLLAGDNSPLHF
abundance: NA; d_gene: NA; j_gene: TRBJ2-5; v_gene: TRBV11-1; CDR3nt: TGTGCCAGCAGCTTCAGGGTCCAAGAGACCCAGTACTTC; CDR3aa: CASSFRVQETQYF